These T cell receptor beta chains were read from a single sample in a study of blood T cell repertoires in COVID-19. The table came from immunoSEQ multiplex PCR; TCRdb's copy has only in-frame clones and leaves some out. The table has 100,000 to 130,000 clones, 84% seen once. What was sequenced was peripheral blood. The receptor set was obtained from a human donor in a cohort sampled during active COVID-19. Each CDR3 is given with its conserved first and last residue. Not all rows give a size; the values are once, few, many and, for expanded clones, a class.

clone_size	v_call	cdr3_aa
few	TRBV11-2	CASSLVEGWGYGYTF
-	TRBV9	CASSGTGLANEKLFF
few	TRBV21-1	CARGKMAPRRETQYF
-	TRBV3-1/TRBV3-2	CASSQEASGIFPGTDTQYF
-	TRBV27	CASSYLGWNEQFF
once	TRBV7-2	CASSLVRETTNEKLFF
-	TRBV7-9	CASSLGSGETQYF
once	TRBV27	CASSQASSYNEQFF
-	TRBV28	CASRYDRGRSNEQFF
-	TRBV3-1/TRBV3-2	CASSFQAGGHKGELFF
-	TRBV6-5	CASSYEGTGELFF
-	TRBV28	CASSGTGGGYGYTF
-	TRBV3-1/TRBV3-2	CATHSETSGTYQETQYF
-	TRBV19	CASRTVAGVSYNEQFF
-	TRBV28	CASSSYSSGSYEQYF
-	TRBV14	CASSYTTRTEAFF
-	TRBV6-5	CASSYRGREWDEQFF
-	TRBV6-5	CASRDPGYEKLFF
-	TRBV20-1	CSARREHTQYF
-	TRBV11-2	CASSLDRGESGGYTF
once	TRBV28	CASRERRGREETQYF
-	TRBV6-6	CASRTGLAGAPDTQYF
-	TRBV29-1	CSVGLPETQYF
-	TRBV7-2	CASSLSPSGSTGELFF
few	TRBV5-1	CASSLTGGATYEQYF
-	TRBV10-3	CAISDLDSLNTEAFF
-	TRBV5-1	CASSPTTGGADTQYF
few	TRBV4-1	CASSQGTVTSTDTQYF
-	TRBV12-3/TRBV12-4	CASSSSRSTEAFF
-	TRBV21-1	CASNKRTSGSSTSYEQYF
-	TRBV11-2	CASSWASGNNEQFF
-	TRBV10-3	CAISESEGADEQYF
-	TRBV5-1	CASSLGGNTGELFF
-	TRBV2	CASSVLAGPYEQYF
-	TRBV6-5	CASSQGQPGNTIYF
-	TRBV5-4	CASSLAGQGMDQPQHF
-	TRBV5-1	CASSPTAGGGNEQFF
-	TRBV5-1	CASSLKAGGDEQFF
-	TRBV27	CASSKQGASNNEQFF
-	TRBV6-6	CASRGRQGSVYEQYF